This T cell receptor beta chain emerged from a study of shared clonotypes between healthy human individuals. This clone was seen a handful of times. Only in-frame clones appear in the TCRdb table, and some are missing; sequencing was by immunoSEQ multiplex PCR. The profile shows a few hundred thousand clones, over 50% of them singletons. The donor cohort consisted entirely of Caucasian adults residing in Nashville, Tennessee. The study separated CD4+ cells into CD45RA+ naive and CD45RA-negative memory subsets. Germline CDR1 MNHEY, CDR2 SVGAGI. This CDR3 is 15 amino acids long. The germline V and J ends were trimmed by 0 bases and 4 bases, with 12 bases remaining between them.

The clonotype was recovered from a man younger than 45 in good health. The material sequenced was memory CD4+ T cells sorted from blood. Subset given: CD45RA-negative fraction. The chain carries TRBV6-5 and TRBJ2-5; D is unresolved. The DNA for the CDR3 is TGTGCCAGCAGTTACTCGTTTGGGCGTGGAGAGACCCAGTACTTC. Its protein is CASSYSFGRGETQYF.